Listed below are T cell receptor beta chains from one sample, sequenced in a study of a mutant IDH1 vaccine in newly diagnosed glioma. Produced via immunoSEQ multiplex PCR; TCRdb's table is partial and in-frame only. Here the sample spans about 23,000 clones, more than 85% being singletons. The source was PBMCs, collected from a glioma patient treated with radiotherapy, temozolomide or both. The receptors stem from a man aged 25 to 40 with glioma. CDR3s include the opening cysteine and the closing phenylalanine or tryptophan.

V gene	J gene	CDR3 protein
TRBV7-9	TRBJ1-2	CASSLGGADYTF
TRBV18	TRBJ1-1	CASSPGQMNTEAFF
TRBV7-9	TRBJ1-1	CASSHPMTGPMNTEAFF
TRBV6-1	TRBJ2-2	CASREGTGYGELFF
TRBV7-8	TRBJ2-1	CASSLRREPRSYNEQFF
TRBV12-5	TRBJ2-7	CASGIDSYEQYF
TRBV7-6	TRBJ2-7	CASSSRGPTTHEQYF
TRBV21-1	TRBJ2-2	CASSQGATGELFF
TRBV5-4	TRBJ2-7	CASSPGLAAYEQYF
TRBV4-1	TRBJ1-1	CASSRQGNTEAFF
TRBV6-5	TRBJ2-1	CASSYGGEVYNEQFF
TRBV2	TRBJ2-3	CAIGQDSLTQYF
TRBV6-1	TRBJ2-3	CASPGVSTDTQYF
TRBV5-1	TRBJ2-3	CAPATDTQYF
TRBV6-5	TRBJ1-6	CASSWDGNSPLHF
TRBV5-1	TRBJ2-3	CASSSRTSPDTQYF
TRBV27	TRBJ2-5	CASSSRGLETQYF
TRBV9	TRBJ2-1	CASSVSPTSYNEQFF
TRBV10-3	TRBJ1-2	CAISRQGEGYTF
TRBV29-1	TRBJ2-1	CSAIPGQGPYNEQFF
TRBV6-1	TRBJ2-3	CASSESGGYTDTQYF
TRBV6-1	TRBJ1-4	CASSEHRGNEKLFF
TRBV5-4	TRBJ1-1	CASALGTGEAFF
TRBV5-4	TRBJ2-1	CASSFMKRASNEQFF
TRBV27	TRBJ1-1	CASSPHTGGGTEAFF
TRBV11-2	TRBJ2-2	CASSIALTGELFF
TRBV16	TRBJ2-2	CASSQFGSRNTGELFF
TRBV7-6	TRBJ1-1	CASSLATGRQVRDKNTEAFF
TRBV2	TRBJ1-2	CASSEQSVYGYTF
TRBV6-5	TRBJ2-7	CASSYRGGQGAYEQYF
TRBV6-1	TRBJ2-7	CASSATSGRAREQYF
TRBV7-9	TRBJ2-7	CASSSQGYEQYF
TRBV30	TRBJ1-2	CAWSLPGIYGYTF
TRBV18	TRBJ2-7	CASSPGLTIYEQYF
TRBV6-6	TRBJ2-7	CASSSLLGLGQYF
TRBV5-6	TRBJ1-1	CASSLVQGVNTEAFF
TRBV27	TRBJ2-7	CASTQGPAYEQYF
TRBV28	TRBJ2-5	CASSLPPRQAQYF
TRBV6-5	TRBJ1-1	CASSSTGAVHTEAFF
TRBV7-2	TRBJ2-7	CASSLVGLAAGNEQYF
TRBV5-1	TRBJ2-1	CASSLAIGTSGRDYNEQFF
TRBV6-6	TRBJ2-3	CASSYSIWADTQYF
TRBV7-8	TRBJ2-5	CASSSDHLAAWGETQYF
TRBV18	TRBJ2-5	CASSPEQDGETQYF
TRBV5-1	TRBJ2-4	CASSLEGGPNIQYF
TRBV9	TRBJ2-2	CASSVEGGGELFF
TRBV23-1	TRBJ1-5	CASSQVQYRVFSNQPQHF
TRBV12-5	TRBJ2-7	CASGLERVRDARYEQYF
TRBV5-4	TRBJ2-2	CASSGRTSVTGELFF
TRBV19	TRBJ2-5	CASTETGHETQYF
TRBV2	TRBJ2-5	CASSEATDLGTQYF
TRBV4-2	TRBJ2-2	CASSQRGNVNTGELFF
TRBV6-5	TRBJ1-2	CASSLTGTGLGGYTF
TRBV25-1	TRBJ2-1	CASSDPGASGTPFRFF
TRBV19	TRBJ1-2	CASTKLTGIDYGYTF